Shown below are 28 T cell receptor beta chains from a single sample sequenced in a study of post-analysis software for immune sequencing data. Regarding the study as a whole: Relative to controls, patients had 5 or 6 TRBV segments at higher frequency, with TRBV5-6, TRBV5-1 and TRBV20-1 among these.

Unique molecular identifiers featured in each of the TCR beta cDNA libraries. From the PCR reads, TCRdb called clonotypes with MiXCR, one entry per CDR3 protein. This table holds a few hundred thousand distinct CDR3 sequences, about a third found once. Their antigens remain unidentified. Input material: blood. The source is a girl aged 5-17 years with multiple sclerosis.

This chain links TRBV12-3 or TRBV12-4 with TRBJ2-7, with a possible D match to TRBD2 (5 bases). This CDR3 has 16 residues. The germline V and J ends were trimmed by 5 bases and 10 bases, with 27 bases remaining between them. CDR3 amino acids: CASSLQVAGRLTRQYF. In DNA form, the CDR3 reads TGTGCCAGCAGTCTCCAAGTGGCAGGCCGCCTTACTAGACAGTACTTC.

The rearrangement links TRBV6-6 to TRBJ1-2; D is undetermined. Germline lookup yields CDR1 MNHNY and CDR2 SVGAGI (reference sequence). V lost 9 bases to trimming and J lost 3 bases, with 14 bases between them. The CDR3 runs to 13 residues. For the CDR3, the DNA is TGTGCCAGTGGTAGTGGGCGGTACTATGGCTACACCTTC. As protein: CASGSGRYYGYTF.

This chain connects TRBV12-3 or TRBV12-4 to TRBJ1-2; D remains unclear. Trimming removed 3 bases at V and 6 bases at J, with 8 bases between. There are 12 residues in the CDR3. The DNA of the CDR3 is TGTGCCAGCAGTTTGGTGAGGGATGGCTACACCTTC. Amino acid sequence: CASSLVRDGYTF.

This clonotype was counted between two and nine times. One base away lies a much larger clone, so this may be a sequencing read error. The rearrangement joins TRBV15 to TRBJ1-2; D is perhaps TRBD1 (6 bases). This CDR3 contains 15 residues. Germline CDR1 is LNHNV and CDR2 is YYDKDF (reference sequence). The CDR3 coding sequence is TGTGGCACCAGCAGAGATCCGCAGGGGCGCGAGGGCTACACCTTC. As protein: CGTSRDPQGREGYTF.

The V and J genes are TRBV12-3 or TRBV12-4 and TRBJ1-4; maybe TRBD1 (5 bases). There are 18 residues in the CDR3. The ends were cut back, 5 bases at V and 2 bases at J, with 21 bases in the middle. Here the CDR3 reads CASSANNRGLSTNEKLFF. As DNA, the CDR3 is TGTGCCAGCAGTGCAAATAACCGGGGCCTCTCGACTAATGAAAAACTGTTTTTT.

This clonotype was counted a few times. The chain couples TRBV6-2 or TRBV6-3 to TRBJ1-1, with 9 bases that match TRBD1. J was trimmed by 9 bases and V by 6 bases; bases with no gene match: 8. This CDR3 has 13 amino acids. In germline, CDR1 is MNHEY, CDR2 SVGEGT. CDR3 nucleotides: TGTGCCAGCAGAACCGGGACAGGGTCAAAAGCTTTCTTT. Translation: CASRTGTGSKAFF.

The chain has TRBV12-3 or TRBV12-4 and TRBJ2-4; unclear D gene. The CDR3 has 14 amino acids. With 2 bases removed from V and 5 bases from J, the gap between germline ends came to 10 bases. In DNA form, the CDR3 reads TGTGCCAGCAGTTTAAGGTCCCAAGAAAACATTCAGTACTTC. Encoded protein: CASSLRSQENIQYF.

The CDR3 spells CASSSQSGEGTDTQYF. In DNA form, the CDR3 reads TGTGCCAGCAGTTCTCAGAGCGGGGAGGGCACAGATACGCAGTATTTT. J is TRBJ2-3 and V is TRBV6-5, with 7 bases lining up with TRBD2. Trimming removed 4 bases from V and 1 base from J; junction bases left unmatched: 8. The CDR3 loop spans 16 amino acids. CDR1 MNHEY and CDR2 SVGAGI come from the germline V gene.

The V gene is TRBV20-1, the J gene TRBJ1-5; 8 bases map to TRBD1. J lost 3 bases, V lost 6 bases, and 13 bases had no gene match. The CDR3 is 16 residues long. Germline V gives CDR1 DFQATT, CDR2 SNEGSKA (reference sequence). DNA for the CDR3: TGCAGTGCGACCGGGACAGGTTGGTCCCTCAATCAGCCCCAGCATTTT. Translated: CSATGTGWSLNQPQHF.

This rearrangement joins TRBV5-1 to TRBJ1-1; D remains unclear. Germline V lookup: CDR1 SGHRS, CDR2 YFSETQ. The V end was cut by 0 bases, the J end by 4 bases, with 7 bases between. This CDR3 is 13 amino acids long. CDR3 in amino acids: CASSLGAATEAFF. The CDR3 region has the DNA TGCGCCAGCAGCTTGGGGGCAGCCACTGAAGCTTTCTTT.

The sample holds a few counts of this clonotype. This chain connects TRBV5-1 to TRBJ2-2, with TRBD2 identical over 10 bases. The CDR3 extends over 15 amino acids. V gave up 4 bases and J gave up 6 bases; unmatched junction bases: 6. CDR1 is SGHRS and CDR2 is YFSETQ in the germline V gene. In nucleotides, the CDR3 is TGCGCCAGCAGCCAGACTAGCGGGTCTGCCGGGGAGCTGTTTTTT. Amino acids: CASSQTSGSAGELFF.

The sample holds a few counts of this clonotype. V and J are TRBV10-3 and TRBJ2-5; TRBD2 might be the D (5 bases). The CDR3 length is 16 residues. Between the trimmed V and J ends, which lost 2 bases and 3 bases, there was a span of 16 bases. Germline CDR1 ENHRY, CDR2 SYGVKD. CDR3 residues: CAISEEPGLIEETQYF. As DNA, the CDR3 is TGTGCCATCAGTGAGGAACCTGGACTTATTGAAGAGACCCAGTACTTC.

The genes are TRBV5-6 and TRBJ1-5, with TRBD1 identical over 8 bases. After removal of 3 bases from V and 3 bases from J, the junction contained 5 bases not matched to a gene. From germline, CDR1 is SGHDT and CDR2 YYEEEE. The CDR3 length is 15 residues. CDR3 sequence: CASSWQGANNQPQHF. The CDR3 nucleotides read TGTGCCAGCAGCTGGCAGGGGGCTAACAATCAGCCCCAGCATTTT.

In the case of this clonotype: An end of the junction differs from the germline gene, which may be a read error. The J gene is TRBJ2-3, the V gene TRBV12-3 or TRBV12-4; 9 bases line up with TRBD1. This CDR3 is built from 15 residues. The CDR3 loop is CASSPTGGSTDAQYF. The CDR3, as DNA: TGTGCCAGCAGCCCGACAGGGGGGAGCACAGATGCGCAGTATTTT.

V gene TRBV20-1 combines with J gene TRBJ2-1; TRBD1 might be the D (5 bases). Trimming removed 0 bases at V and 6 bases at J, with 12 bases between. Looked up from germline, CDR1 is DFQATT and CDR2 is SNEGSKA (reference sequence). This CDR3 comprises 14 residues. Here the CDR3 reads CSARDQLGLNEQFF. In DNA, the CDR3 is TGCAGTGCTAGAGATCAGTTGGGGCTCAATGAGCAGTTCTTC.

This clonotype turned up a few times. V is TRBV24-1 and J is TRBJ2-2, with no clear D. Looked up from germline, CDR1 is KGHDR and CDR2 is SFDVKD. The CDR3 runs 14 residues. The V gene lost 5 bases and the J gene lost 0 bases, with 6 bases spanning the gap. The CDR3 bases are TGTGCCACCAGTGGGTTTGCGAACACCGGGGAGCTGTTTTTT. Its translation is CATSGFANTGELFF.

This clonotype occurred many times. CDR3 DNA sequence: TGCAGTGCTAGATCCGATGACAATCAGCCCCAGCATTTT. This sequence encodes CSARSDDNQPQHF. This sequence joins TRBV20-1 and TRBJ1-5; no clear D gene. V was trimmed by 2 bases and J by 3 bases, leaving 8 bases between them. The CDR3 contains 13 residues. Per germline, CDR1 DFQATT and CDR2 SNEGSKA (reference sequence).

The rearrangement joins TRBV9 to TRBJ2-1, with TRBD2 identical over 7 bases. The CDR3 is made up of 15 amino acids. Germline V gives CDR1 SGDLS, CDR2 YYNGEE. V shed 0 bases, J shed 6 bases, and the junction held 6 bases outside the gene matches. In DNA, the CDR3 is TGTGCCAGCAGCGTAGAGGCTAGCGGCAGCAATGAGCAGTTCTTC. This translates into CASSVEASGSNEQFF.

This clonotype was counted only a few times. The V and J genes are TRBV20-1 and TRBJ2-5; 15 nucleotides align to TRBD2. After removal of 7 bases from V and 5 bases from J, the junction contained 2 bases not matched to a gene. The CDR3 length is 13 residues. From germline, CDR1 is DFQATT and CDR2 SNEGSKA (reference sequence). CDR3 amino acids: CSGTSGGAETQYF. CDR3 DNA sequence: TGCAGTGGGACTAGCGGGGGGGCGGAGACCCAGTACTTC.

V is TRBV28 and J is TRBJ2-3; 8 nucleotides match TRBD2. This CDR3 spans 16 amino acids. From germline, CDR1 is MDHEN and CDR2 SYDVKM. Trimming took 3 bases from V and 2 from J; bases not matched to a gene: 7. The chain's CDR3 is CASSFSSGSYTDTQYF. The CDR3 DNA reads TGTGCCAGCAGTTTTTCTAGCGGGTCTTACACAGATACGCAGTATTTT.

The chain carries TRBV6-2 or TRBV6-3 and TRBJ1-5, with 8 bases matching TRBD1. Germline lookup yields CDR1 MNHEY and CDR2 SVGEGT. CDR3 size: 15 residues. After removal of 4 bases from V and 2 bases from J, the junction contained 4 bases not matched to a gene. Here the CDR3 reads CASSSGQGRNQPQHF. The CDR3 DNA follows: TGTGCCAGCAGTTCTGGACAGGGCCGCAATCAGCCCCAGCATTTT.

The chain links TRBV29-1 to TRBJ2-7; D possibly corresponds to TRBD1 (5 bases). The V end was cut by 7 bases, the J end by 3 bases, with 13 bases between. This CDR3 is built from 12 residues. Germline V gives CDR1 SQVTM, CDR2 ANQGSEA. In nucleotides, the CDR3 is TGCAGCGCCCGGTGGGGCAGCTACGAGCAGTACTTC. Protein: CSARWGSYEQYF.

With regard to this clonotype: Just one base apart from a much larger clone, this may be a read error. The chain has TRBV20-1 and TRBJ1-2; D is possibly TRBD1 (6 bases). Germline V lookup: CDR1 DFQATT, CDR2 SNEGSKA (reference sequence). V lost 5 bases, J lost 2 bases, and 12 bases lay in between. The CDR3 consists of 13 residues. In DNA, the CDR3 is TGCAGTGCTCCGGCAGGGGAAAACTATGGCTACACCTTC. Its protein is CSAPAGENYGYTF.

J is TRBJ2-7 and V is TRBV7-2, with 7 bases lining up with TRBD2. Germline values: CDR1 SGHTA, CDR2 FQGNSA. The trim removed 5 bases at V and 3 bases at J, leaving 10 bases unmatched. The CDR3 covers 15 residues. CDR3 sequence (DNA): TGTGCCAGCAGCCGGGACGGGGGGTATAACTACGAGCAGTACTTC. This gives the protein CASSRDGGYNYEQYF.

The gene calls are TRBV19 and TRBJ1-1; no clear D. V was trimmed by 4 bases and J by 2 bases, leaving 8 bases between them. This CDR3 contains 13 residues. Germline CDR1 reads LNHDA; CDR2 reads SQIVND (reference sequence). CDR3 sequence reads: CASSTGVNTEAFF. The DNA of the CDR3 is TGTGCCAGTAGTACCGGAGTAAACACTGAAGCTTTCTTT.

CDR3 coding DNA: TGTGCCAGCCCCTCGAGGTGTGGGGATACAGATACGCAGTATTTT. It specifies CASPSRCGDTDTQYF. This sequence joins TRBV21-1 and TRBJ2-3; TRBD2, the D gene given by the table, was not confirmed from the DNA. TRBV21-1 counts as a pseudogene. This CDR3 has 15 amino acids.

The CDR3 DNA follows: TGTGCCAGCAGGTACGACCCCGGGGGCGATGAGCAGTTCTTC. Its translation: CASRYDPGGDEQFF. The V call is TRBV6-5, the J call TRBJ2-1; either TRBD1 or TRBD2 may supply D (6 bases each). Germline V gene lookup returns CDR1 MNHEY and CDR2 SVGAGI. V lost 6 bases to trimming and J lost 8 bases, with 17 bases between them. This CDR3 has 14 amino acids.

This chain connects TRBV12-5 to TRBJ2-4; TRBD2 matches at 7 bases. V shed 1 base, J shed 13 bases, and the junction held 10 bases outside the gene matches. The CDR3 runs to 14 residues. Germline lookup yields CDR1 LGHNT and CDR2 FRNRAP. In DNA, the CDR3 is TGTGCTAGTGGTTTGGGCGGACTAGTTTCGGAGCAGTACTTC. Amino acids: CASGLGGLVSEQYF. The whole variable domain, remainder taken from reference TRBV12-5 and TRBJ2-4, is DARVTQTPRHKVTEMGQEVTMRCQPILGHNTVFWYRQTMMQGLELLAYFRNRAPLDDSGMPKDRFSAEMPDATLATLKIQPSEPRDSAVYFCASGLGGLVSEQYFGAGTRLSVL.